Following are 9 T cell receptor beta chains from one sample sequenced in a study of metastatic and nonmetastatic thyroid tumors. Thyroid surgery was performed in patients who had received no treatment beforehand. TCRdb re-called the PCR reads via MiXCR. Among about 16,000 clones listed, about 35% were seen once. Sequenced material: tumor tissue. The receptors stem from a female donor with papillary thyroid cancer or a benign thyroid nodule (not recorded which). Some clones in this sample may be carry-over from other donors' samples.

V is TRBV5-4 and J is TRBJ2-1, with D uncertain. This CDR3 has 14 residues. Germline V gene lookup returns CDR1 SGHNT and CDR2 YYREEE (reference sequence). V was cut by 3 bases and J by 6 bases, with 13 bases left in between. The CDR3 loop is CASSSSQTFNEQFF. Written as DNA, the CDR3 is TGTGCCAGCAGCTCTTCACAGACATTCAATGAGCAGTTCTTC.

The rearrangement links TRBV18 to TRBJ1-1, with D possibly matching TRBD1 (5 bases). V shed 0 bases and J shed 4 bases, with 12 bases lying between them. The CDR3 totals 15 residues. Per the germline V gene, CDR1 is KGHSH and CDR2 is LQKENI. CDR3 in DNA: TGTGCCAGCTCACCACCGTGGGGGGGTAGCACTGAAGCTTTCTTT. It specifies CASSPPWGGSTEAFF.

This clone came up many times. CDR3 loop: CSAINTGELFF. The CDR3, as DNA: TGCAGCGCTATAAACACCGGGGAGCTGTTTTTT. The chain carries TRBV29-1 and TRBJ2-2, with D hard to call. V lost 7 bases and J 2 bases, leaving 5 bases between the germline ends. The CDR3 contains 11 residues. Germline CDR1 reads SQVTM; CDR2 reads ANQGSEA.

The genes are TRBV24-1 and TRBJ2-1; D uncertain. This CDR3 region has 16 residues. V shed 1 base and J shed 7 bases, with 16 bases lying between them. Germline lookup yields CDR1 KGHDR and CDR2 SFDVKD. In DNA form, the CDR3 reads TGTGCCACCAGTGATTTTAAGTTTGGGTTTGGGAATGAGCAGTTCTTC. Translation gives CATSDFKFGFGNEQFF.

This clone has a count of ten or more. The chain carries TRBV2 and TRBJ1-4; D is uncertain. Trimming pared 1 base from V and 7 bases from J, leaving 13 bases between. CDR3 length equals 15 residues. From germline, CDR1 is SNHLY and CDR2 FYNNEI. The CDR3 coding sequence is TGTGCCAGCAGTGAAGGGGATGATTCGGGTGAAAAACTGTTTTTT. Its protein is CASSEGDDSGEKLFF.

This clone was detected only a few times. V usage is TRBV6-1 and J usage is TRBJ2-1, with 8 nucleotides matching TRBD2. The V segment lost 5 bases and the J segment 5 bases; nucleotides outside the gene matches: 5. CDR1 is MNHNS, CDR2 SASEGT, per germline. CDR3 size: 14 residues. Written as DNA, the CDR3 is TGTGCCAGCAGTTTAGCGGGGCGCAACAATGAGCAGTTCTTC. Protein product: CASSLAGRNNEQFF.

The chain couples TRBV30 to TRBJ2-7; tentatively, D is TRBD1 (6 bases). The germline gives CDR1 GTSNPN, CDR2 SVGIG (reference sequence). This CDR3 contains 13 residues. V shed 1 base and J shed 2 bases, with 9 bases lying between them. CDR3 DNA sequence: TGTGCCTGGAGTGGGACAGATCCCTACGAGCAGTACTTC. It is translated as CAWSGTDPYEQYF.

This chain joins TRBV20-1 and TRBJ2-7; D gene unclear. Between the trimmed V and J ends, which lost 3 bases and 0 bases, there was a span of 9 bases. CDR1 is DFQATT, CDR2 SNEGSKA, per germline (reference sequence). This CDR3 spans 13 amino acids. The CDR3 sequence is CSASSGFSYEQYF. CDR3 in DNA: TGCAGTGCTAGTAGTGGATTCTCCTACGAGCAGTACTTC.

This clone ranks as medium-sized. CDR3 sequence reads: CSARDNTDTQYF. The CDR3 nucleotides are TGCAGTGCTCGGGACAACACAGATACGCAGTATTTT. The rearrangement links TRBV20-1 to TRBJ2-3; the D gene is possibly TRBD1 (6 bases). This CDR3 comprises 12 residues. The V end was cut by 5 bases, the J end by 2 bases, with 8 bases between. Germline CDR1 is DFQATT and CDR2 is SNEGSKA (reference sequence).